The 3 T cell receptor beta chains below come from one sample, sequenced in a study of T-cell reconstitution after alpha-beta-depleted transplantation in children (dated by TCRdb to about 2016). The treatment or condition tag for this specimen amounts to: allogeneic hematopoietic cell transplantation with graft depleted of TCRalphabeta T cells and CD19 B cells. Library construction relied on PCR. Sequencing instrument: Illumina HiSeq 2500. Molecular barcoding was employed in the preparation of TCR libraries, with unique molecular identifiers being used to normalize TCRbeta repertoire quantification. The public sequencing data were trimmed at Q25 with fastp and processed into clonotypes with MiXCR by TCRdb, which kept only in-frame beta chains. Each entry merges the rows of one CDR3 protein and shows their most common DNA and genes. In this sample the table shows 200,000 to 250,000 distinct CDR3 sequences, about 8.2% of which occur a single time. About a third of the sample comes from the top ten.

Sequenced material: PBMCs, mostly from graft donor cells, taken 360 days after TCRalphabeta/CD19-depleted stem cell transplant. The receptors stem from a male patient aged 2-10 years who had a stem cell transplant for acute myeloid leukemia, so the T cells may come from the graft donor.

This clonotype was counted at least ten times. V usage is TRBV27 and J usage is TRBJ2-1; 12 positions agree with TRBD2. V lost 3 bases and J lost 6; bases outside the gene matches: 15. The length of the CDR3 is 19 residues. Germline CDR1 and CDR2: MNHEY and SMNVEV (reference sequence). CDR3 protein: CASSFWSSGGALPINEQFF. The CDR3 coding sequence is TGTGCCAGCAGTTTTTGGTCTAGCGGGGGGGCCCTCCCTATCAATGAGCAGTTCTTC.

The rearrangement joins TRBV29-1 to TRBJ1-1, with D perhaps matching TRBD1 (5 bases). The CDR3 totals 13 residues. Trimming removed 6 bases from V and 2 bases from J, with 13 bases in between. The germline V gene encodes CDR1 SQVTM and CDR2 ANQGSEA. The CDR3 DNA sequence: TGCAGCGTAAGGAAGGGGTTTAACACTGAAGCTTTCTTT. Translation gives CSVRKGFNTEAFF.

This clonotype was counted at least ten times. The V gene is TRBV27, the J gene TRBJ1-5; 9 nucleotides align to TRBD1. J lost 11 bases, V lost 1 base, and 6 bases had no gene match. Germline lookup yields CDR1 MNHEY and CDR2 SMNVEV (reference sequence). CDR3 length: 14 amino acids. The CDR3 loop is CASSLLAGTGSQHF. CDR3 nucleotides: TGTGCCAGCAGTTTATTGGCCGGGACAGGGTCCCAGCATTTT.